This TCR beta chain was profiled in a study of blood T cell repertoires in COVID-19. For the study at large: Sites in the United States, Italy and Spain provided acute and convalescent COVID-19 samples. From T cells, B-cell-depleted T cells, or PBMCs came the material, which was cDNA or gDNA.

V lost 4 bases and J 6 bases, leaving 10 bases between the germline ends. This CDR3 region has 14 residues. CDR1 and CDR2 from the germline V gene are LNHDA and SQIVND (reference sequence). In the original workflow: Amplification of reference gene primers provided the estimated nucleated cell counts. TCRdb's copy holds only in-frame clones and misses some; the assay was immunoSEQ multiplex PCR. Clone size and the V and J calls come from that table; the DNA yielded D and trimming. The sample contains some 370,000 clones, approximately 88% of which appear only once. This sequence was found in a man in his forties with acute or convalescent COVID-19. The chain couples TRBV19 to TRBJ1-6; D gene uncertain. What was sequenced was peripheral blood. The CDR3 spells CASSTATSNSPLHF. CDR3 nucleotides: TGTGCCAGTAGTACTGCTACCTCTAATTCACCCCTCCACTTT.